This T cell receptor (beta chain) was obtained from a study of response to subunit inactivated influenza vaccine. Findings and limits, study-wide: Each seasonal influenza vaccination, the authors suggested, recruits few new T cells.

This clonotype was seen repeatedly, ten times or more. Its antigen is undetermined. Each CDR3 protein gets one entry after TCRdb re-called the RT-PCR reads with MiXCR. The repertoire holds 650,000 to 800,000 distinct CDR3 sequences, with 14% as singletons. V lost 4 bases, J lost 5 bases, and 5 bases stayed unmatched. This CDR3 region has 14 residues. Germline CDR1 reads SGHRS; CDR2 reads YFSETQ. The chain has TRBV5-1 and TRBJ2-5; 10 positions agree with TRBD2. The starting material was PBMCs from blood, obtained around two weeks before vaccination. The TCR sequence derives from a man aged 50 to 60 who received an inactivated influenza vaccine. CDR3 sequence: CASSPGTSAETQYF. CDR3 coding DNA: TGCGCCAGCAGCCCCGGGACTAGCGCGGAGACCCAGTACTTC.